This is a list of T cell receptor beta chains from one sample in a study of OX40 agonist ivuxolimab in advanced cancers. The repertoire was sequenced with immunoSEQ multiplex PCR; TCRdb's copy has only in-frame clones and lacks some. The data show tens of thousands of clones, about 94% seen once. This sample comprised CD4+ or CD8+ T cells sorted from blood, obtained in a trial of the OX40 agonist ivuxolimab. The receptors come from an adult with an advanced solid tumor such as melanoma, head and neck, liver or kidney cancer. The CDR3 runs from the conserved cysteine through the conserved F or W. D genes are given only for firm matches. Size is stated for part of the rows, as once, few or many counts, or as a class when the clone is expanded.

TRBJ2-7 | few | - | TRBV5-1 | TGCGCCAGCAGCTTGGAAGGGGGCGGGAGCTACGAGCAGTACTTC | CASSLEGGGSYEQYF
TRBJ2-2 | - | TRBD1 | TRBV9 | TGTGCCAGCAGCGCGAGGGACAGGGTGCCGAACACCGGGGAGCTGTTTTTT | CASSARDRVPNTGELFF
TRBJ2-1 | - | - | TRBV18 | TGTGCCAGCTCACCACCGGGTCCAGGGGATGAGCAGTTCTTC | CASSPPGPGDEQFF
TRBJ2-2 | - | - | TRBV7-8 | TGTGCCAGCAGCTTAATAGTTGATAGCACCGGGGAGCTGTTTTTT | CASSLIVDSTGELFF
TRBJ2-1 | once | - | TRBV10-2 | TGCGCCAGCAGTGGGCAGGGCCCTAGACTAGTCGGCAATGAGCAGTTCTTC | CASSGQGPRLVGNEQFF
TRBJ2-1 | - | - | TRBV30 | TGTGCCCAATCAAAACAGGGTTATGAGCAGTTCTTC | CAQSKQGYEQFF
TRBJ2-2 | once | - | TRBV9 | TGTGCCAGCAGCGTAGGAGACACCGTACCGGGGGAGCTGTTTTTT | CASSVGDTVPGELFF
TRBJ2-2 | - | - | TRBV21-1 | TGTGCCAGCAGCCTTAAGCCCTTCAGGGTTGGGGTAGCGGGAGATAACGGGGAGCTGTTTTTT | CASSLKPFRVGVAGDNGELFF
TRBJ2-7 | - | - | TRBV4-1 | TGCGCCAGCAGCCGCAAGGGCGGTAGCTCCTACGAGCAGTACTTC | CASSRKGGSSYEQYF
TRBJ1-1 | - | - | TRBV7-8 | TGTGCCAGCAGCCCCCCGGAGGGCACTGAAGCTTTCTTT | CASSPPEGTEAFF
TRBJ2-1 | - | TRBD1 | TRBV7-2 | TGTGCCAGCAGCTTATCGGGACAGAGCTCCTACAATGAGCAGTTCTTC | CASSLSGQSSYNEQFF
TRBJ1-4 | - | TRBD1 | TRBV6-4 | TGTGCCAGCAGTGACCCGACAGGGTTGAATGAAAAACTGTTTTTT | CASSDPTGLNEKLFF
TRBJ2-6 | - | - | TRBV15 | TGTGCCACCAGCGGCGGCTCGGGTGGGGCCAACGTCCTGACTTTC | CATSGGSGGANVLTF
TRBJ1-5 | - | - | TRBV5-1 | TGCGCCAGCAGCCCTATGGGATTTAGCAATCAGCCCCAGCATTTT | CASSPMGFSNQPQHF
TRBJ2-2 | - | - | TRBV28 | TGTGCCAGCACCATTTACACCGGGGAGCTGTTTTTT | CASTIYTGELFF
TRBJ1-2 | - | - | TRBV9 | TGTGCCAGCAGCGTACCGGGTATGAACTATGGCTACACCTTC | CASSVPGMNYGYTF
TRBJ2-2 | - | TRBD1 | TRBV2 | TGTGCCAGCAATGGACAGGGGGCCCACACCGGGGAGCTGTTTTTT | CASNGQGAHTGELFF
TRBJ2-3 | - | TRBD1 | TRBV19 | TGTGCCAGTAGTAGACAGGGGAGTAGCACAGATACGCAGTATTTT | CASSRQGSSTDTQYF
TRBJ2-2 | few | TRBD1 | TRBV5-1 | TGCGCCAGCAGAACCTCCGGGACAGCGAACACCGGGGAGCTGTTTTTT | CASRTSGTANTGELFF
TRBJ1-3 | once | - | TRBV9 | TGTGCCAGCAGCGTAGGAGGAGGAAACTTTGGAAACACCATATATTTT | CASSVGGGNFGNTIYF
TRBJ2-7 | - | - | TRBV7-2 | TGTGCCAGCAGCCTATCTAGCGAATACGAGCAGTACTTC | CASSLSSEYEQYF
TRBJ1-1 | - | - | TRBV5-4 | TGTGCCAGCAGTTTTGCTAGTACTGAAGCTTTCTTT | CASSFASTEAFF
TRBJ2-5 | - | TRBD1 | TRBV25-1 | TGTGCCAGCAGTGGACAGGGACCACAAGAGACCCAGTACTTC | CASSGQGPQETQYF
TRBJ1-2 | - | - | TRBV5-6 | TGTGCCAGCAGCTTGACAAACTATGGCTACACCTTC | CASSLTNYGYTF
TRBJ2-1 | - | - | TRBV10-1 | TGCGCCAGCAGTGAGTCCAAAAGCTCCTACAATGAGCAGTTCTTC | CASSESKSSYNEQFF
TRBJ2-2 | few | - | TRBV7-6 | TGTGCCAGCAGCACGGCGTCGGCCGGGGAGCTGTTTTTT | CASSTASAGELFF
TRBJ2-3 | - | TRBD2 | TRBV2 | TGTGCCAGCAGTGAAACTAGCGGGAGCCCAGATACGCAGTATTTT | CASSETSGSPDTQYF
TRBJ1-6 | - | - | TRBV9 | TGTGCCAGCAGCGCCGCCGGGGCAGGATCACCCCTCCACTTT | CASSAAGAGSPLHF
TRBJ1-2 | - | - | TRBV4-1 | TGCGCCAGCAGCCAAGATTCCGCAGTAATTCGTGTTGGCTACACCTTC | CASSQDSAVIRVGYTF
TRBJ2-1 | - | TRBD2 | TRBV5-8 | TGTGCCAGCAGCTTGGCCAATAAGGCTAGCGGGGCCTACAATGAGCAGTTCTTC | CASSLANKASGAYNEQFF
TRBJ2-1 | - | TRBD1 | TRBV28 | TGTGCCAGCAGGAGGGACAGCTCCTACAATGAGCAGTTCTTC | CASRRDSSYNEQFF
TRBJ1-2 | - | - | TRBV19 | TGTGCCAGTAGTTTAACTGGGGTGAACTATGGCTACACCTTC | CASSLTGVNYGYTF
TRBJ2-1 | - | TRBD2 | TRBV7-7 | TGTGCTAGCAGCCCAGGACTAGCGGGAGCTTCCGAGCAGTTCTTC | CASSPGLAGASEQFF
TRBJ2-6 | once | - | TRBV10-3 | TGTGCCATCAGTGAGTCGAGAGGGTCTGGGGCCAACGTCCTGACTTTC | CAISESRGSGANVLTF
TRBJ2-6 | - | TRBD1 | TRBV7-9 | TGTGCCAGCAGCTTCTCACAGGGCAGGGGGTCTGGGGCCAACGTCCTGACTTTC | CASSFSQGRGSGANVLTF
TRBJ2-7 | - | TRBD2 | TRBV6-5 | TGTGCCAGCAGTGAGACTAGCCCCCTCTACGAGCAGTACTTC | CASSETSPLYEQYF
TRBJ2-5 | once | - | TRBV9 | TGTGCCAGCAGCAAAGGGACAAACCAAGAGACCCAGTACTTC | CASSKGTNQETQYF
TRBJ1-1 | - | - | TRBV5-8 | TGTGCCAGCGGGTCGGCCCTCGCCTCGAACACTGAAGCTTTCTTT | CASGSALASNTEAFF
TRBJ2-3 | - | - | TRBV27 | TGTGCCAGCAGGAAAGGGGCGCAGGGCCCAGATACGCAGTATTTT | CASRKGAQGPDTQYF
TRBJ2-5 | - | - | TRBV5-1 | TGCGCCAGCAGCCCTCAGCCTACCCAAGAGACCCAGTACTTC | CASSPQPTQETQYF
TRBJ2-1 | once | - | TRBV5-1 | TGCGCCAGCAGCTTGGCCCCTAGGGCGGCAGAAAGTGACAAGTGGCGTAATGAGCAGTTCTTC | CASSLAPRAAESDKWRNEQFF
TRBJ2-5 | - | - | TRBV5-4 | TGTGCCAGCAGCTCGCTACAAGGGATTGGGGGGACCCAGTACTTC | CASSSLQGIGGTQYF
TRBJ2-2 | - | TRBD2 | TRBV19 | TGTGCCAGTAGTATCTGGGCGGGAGGTGGAACCGGGGAGCTGTTTTTT | CASSIWAGGGTGELFF
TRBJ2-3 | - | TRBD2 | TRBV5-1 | TGCGCCAGCAGCCGGACTAGCGGGGGCAGCACAGATACGCAGTATTTT | CASSRTSGGSTDTQYF
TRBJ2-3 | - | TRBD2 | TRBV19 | TGTGCCAGTGCCCCGGGGACTAGCATCGGAGATACGCAGTATTTT | CASAPGTSIGDTQYF
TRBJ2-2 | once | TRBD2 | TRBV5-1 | TGCGCCAGCAGCTTGGGATTGACGGGAGGCGGCACCGGGGAGCTGTTTTTT | CASSLGLTGGGTGELFF
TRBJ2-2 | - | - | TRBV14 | TGTGCCAGCAGCCAAGGACCTAGCAGGGGGGGTAGTACCGGGGAGCTGTTTTTT | CASSQGPSRGGSTGELFF
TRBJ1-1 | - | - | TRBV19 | TGTGCCAGTAGTATTGGGGTGGGGGGCACTGAAGCTTTCTTT | CASSIGVGGTEAFF
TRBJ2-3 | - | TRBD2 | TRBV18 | TGTGCCAGCTCGGCGGATACTAGCGGGAGGAAGGATACGCAGTATTTT | CASSADTSGRKDTQYF
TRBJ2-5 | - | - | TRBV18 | TGTGCCAGCTCACCACCCCTTCTACAAGAGACCCAGTACTTC | CASSPPLLQETQYF
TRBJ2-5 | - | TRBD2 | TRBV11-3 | TGTGCCAGCAGCTTAGCGGGTCATCTAGCGGGGGAGACCCAGTACTTC | CASSLAGHLAGETQYF
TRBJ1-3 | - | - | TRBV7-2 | TGTGCCAGCAGCTCCAGGGTTGGAAACACCATATATTTT | CASSSRVGNTIYF
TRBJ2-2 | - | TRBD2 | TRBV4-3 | TGCGCCAGCAGCTTGGGGCTAGCGGGTCTAGTCGGGGAGCTGTTTTTT | CASSLGLAGLVGELFF
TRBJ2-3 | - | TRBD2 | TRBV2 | TGTGCCAGCAGTGACGGAAGCGGGAGGGCCGTAGATACGCAGTATTTT | CASSDGSGRAVDTQYF
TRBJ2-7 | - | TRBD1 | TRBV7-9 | TGTGCCAGCAGCTCCGGACAGGGCAATTTCCACGAGCAGTACTTC | CASSSGQGNFHEQYF
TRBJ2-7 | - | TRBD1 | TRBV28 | TGTGCCAGCAGAGGACAGGACTACGAGCAGTACTTC | CASRGQDYEQYF
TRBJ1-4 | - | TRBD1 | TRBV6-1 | TGTGCCAGCAGTGAAGGGCTCAGGGGGGTAAAACTGTTTTTT | CASSEGLRGVKLFF
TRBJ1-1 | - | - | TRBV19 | TGTGCCAGTGAGGGGCTCCCAGGGAACACTGAAGCTTTCTTT | CASEGLPGNTEAFF
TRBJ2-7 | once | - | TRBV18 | TGTGCCAGCTCACCGGCGGGACAGCCGAGGGAGCAGTACTTC | CASSPAGQPREQYF